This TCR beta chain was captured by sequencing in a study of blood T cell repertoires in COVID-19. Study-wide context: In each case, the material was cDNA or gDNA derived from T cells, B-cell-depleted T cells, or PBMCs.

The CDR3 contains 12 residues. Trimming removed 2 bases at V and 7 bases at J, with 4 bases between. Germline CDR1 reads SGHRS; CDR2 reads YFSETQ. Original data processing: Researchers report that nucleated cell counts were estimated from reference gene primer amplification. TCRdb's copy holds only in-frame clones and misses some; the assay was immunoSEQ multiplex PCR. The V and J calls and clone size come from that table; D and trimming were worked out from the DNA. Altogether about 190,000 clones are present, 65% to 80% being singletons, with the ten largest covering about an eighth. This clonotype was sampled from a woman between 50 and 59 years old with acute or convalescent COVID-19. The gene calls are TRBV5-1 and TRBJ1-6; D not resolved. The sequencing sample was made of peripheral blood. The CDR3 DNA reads TGCGCCAGCAGCTTCGTAAATTCACCCCTCCACTTT. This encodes CASSFVNSPLHF.